These 10 T cell receptor beta chains were all obtained from the same sample, sequenced in a study of blood T cell repertoires in COVID-19. Libraries were prepared by immunoSEQ multiplex PCR; TCRdb keeps only in-frame clonotypes and omits some of them. The profile covers about 120,000 clones, with nearly 90% appearing a single time and about 3.8% taken by the ten largest. Sequencing input: peripheral blood. These receptor sequences come from a woman aged 55-70 years with COVID-19, enrolled during active disease.

The chain has TRBV7-9 and TRBJ1-1; 9 bases line up with TRBD1. Trimming cost V 1 base and J 3 bases; bases outside gene matches: 9. CDR1 is SEHNR, CDR2 FQNEAQ, per germline (reference sequence). The CDR3 spans 17 residues. The CDR3 region is CASSLVPGQGRDTEAFF. The CDR3 coding sequence is TGTGCCAGCAGCTTAGTCCCGGGACAGGGAAGGGACACTGAAGCTTTCTTT.

V is TRBV5-1 and J is TRBJ1-1; 7 bases match TRBD1. V lost 4 bases, J lost 4 bases, and 7 bases stayed unmatched. The CDR3 is 14 residues long. The germline V gene has CDR1 SGHRS and CDR2 YFSETQ. CDR3 residues: CASSTEGQSTEAFF. DNA for the CDR3: TGCGCCAGCAGCACCGAGGGACAGAGCACTGAAGCTTTCTTT.

V usage is TRBV19 and J usage is TRBJ1-2; a possible D gene is TRBD1 (6 bases). Germline V gene sequence: CDR1 LNHDA, CDR2 SQIVND (reference sequence). Trimming stripped 10 bases from V and 3 bases from J, with 18 bases between. The CDR3 spans 14 residues. The CDR3 spells CATAWASGDYGYTF. CDR3 bases: TGTGCCACCGCATGGGCGTCAGGGGACTATGGCTACACCTTC.

This chain uses TRBV2 with TRBJ1-4; TRBD1 is a possible D gene (6 bases). This CDR3 has 16 amino acids. From germline, CDR1 is SNHLY and CDR2 FYNNEI. Trimming cost V 6 bases and J 0 bases, with 14 bases left between them. CDR3 nucleotide sequence: TGTGCCAGCAGCGCACAGGGTACGGCAACTAATGAAAAACTGTTTTTT. Residues: CASSAQGTATNEKLFF.

The chain carries TRBV7-9 and TRBJ2-2; 8 bases match TRBD2. After removal of 5 bases from V and 3 bases from J, the junction contained 14 bases not matched to a gene. Germline CDR1 is SEHNR and CDR2 is FQNEAQ (reference sequence). The CDR3 extends over 18 amino acids. In DNA form, the CDR3 reads TGTGCCAGCAGCCCCCTCCCACGGACTAGCCCCCACACCGGGGAGCTGTTTTTT. Residues: CASSPLPRTSPHTGELFF.

The rearrangement uses TRBV12-5 and TRBJ2-1; 8 positions match TRBD2. Germline V gene lookup returns CDR1 LGHNT and CDR2 FRNRAP. Trimming cost V 2 bases and J 7 bases; bases outside gene matches: 7. The CDR3 has 15 residues. The CDR3 here is CASGLSGLVKNEQFF. CDR3 coding DNA: TGTGCTAGTGGTTTGTCGGGACTAGTAAAGAATGAGCAGTTCTTC. Using reference TRBV12-5 and TRBJ2-1 for the parts outside the CDR3, the full variable domain is DARVTQTPRHKVTEMGQEVTMRCQPILGHNTVFWYRQTMMQGLELLAYFRNRAPLDDSGMPKDRFSAEMPDATLATLKIQPSEPRDSAVYFCASGLSGLVKNEQFFGPGTRLTVL.

The chain joins TRBV2 to TRBJ1-1; possibly TRBD1 for D (6 bases). Trimming took 5 bases from V and 0 from J, leaving 10 bases between them. The CDR3 contains 14 residues. The germline CDR1 and CDR2 sequences are SNHLY and FYNNEI. CDR3 sequence: CASSYRVMNTEAFF. The CDR3 DNA sequence: TGTGCCAGCAGTTACAGGGTCATGAACACTGAAGCTTTCTTT.

The CDR3: CASSPNRIGNEKLFF. In DNA, the CDR3 is TGCGCCAGCAGCCCGAACAGGATAGGCAATGAAAAACTGTTTTTT. The chain links TRBV4-1 to TRBJ1-4, with a tentative D call TRBD1 (5 bases). This CDR3 has 15 residues. Germline V CDR1 and CDR2: MGHRA, YSYEKL. The ends were cut back, 4 bases at V and 5 bases at J, with 14 bases in the middle.

This clone appeared once. The V call is TRBV12-3 or TRBV12-4, the J call TRBJ1-2; weak D call: TRBD1 (6 bases). The V end lost 4 bases, the J end lost 7 bases, and 10 bases lay between the germline ends. The CDR3 extends over 12 amino acids. CDR3 amino acids: CASSSWTAGYTF. CDR3 sequence (DNA): TGTGCCAGCAGTTCCTGGACAGCTGGCTACACCTTC.

The chain is built from TRBV6-5 and TRBJ2-7; TRBD1 agrees at 8 bases. V lost 2 bases and J lost 2; bases outside the gene matches: 5. CDR1 is MNHEY and CDR2 is SVGAGI in the germline V gene. The CDR3 is made up of 15 amino acids. The DNA for the CDR3 is TGTGCCAGCAGTTACACCGGGACAGGACCCTACGAGCAGTACTTC. It translates to CASSYTGTGPYEQYF.